These T cell receptor beta chains were read from a single sample in a study of shared clonotypes between healthy human individuals. TCRdb keeps only in-frame clones here, not all; method: immunoSEQ multiplex PCR. Of millions of clones in the sample, 85% to 95% were seen once. The sequencing sample was made of naive CD8+ T cells from PBMCs. Receptor source: a man between 18 and 29 years old in good health. Some clones in this sample may be carry-over from other donors' samples. The conserved cysteine and the conserved F or W are not part of the CDR3 here.

J: TRBJ1-2
V: TRBV5-4
CDR3: ASSLVTGGSGYT

J: TRBJ1-5
V: TRBV7-3
CDR3: ASSETGGGQPQH

J: TRBJ2-7
V: TRBV28
CDR3: ASRKTAYEQY

J: TRBJ1-2
V: TRBV27
CDR3: ASSPQTGGLNYGYT

J: TRBJ1-5
V: TRBV27
CDR3: ASSSMITGLRGPQH

J: TRBJ1-1
V: TRBV9
CDR3: ASSGREGNTEAF

J: TRBJ2-1
V: TRBV29-1
CDR3: SVEIEGGNEQF

J: TRBJ2-5
V: TRBV5-1
CDR3: ASSFRETQY

J: TRBJ2-7
V: TRBV27
CDR3: ASSPVWGAPYEQY

J: TRBJ2-1
V: TRBV9
CDR3: ASSPSIGRLEGNEQF

J: TRBJ2-2
V: TRBV27
CDR3: ASSSYIRLEGGPGELF

J: TRBJ2-2
V: TRBV27
CDR3: ASSSREIKTGELF

J: TRBJ2-2
V: TRBV6-1
CDR3: ASSEGKEAGELF

J: TRBJ2-3
V: TRBV11-2
CDR3: ASSFAPGPPFTDTQY

J: TRBJ2-1
V: TRBV7-8
CDR3: ASSLRGGTYSYNEQF

J: TRBJ2-7
V: TRBV28
CDR3: ASSTRQGMSSYEQY

J: TRBJ2-3
V: TRBV27
CDR3: ASSFPTATGTDTQY

J: TRBJ2-5
V: TRBV5-1
CDR3: ASSLPTGSGETQY

J: TRBJ1-5
V: TRBV19
CDR3: ASSMRLPGQPQH

J: TRBJ1-2
V: TRBV28
CDR3: ASSLWEGENYGYT

J: TRBJ2-7
V: TRBV14
CDR3: ASSPARLGSEQY

J: TRBJ2-7
V: TRBV4-1
CDR3: ASSPHTEGPGSYEQY

J: TRBJ2-1
V: TRBV30
CDR3: AWSEQDYNEQF

J: TRBJ2-7
V: TRBV12-5
CDR3: ASSAGTAFNEQY

J: TRBJ1-5
V: TRBV9
CDR3: ASSVDVMEPQH

J: TRBJ2-2
V: TRBV7-9
CDR3: ASSPRGVGELF

J: TRBJ2-7
V: TRBV19
CDR3: ATTPATGYEQY

J: TRBJ1-2
V: TRBV19
CDR3: ASEIPGTVLGYT

J: TRBJ1-1
V: TRBV6-1
CDR3: ASSELGGNTEAF

J: TRBJ2-7
V: TRBV2
CDR3: ASSEGRATSYEQY

J: TRBJ2-7
V: TRBV6-5
CDR3: ASSPRQGPYEQY

J: TRBJ2-7
V: TRBV4-1
CDR3: ASSLTGGYEQY

J: TRBJ2-1
V: TRBV5-6
CDR3: ASSLTSGNEQF

J: TRBJ2-2
V: TRBV7-6
CDR3: ASSLEAGPEKAGELF

J: TRBJ2-2
V: TRBV7-6
CDR3: ASRDRVAGELF

J: TRBJ2-1
V: TRBV11-2
CDR3: ASSLLRKDSYNEQF

J: TRBJ1-1
V: TRBV5-1
CDR3: ASSFTGGLNTEAF

J: TRBJ1-5
V: TRBV10-3
CDR3: AISEFRRDQPQH

J: TRBJ2-2
V: TRBV9
CDR3: ASSGKTGLTGELF

J: TRBJ1-1
V: TRBV29-1
CDR3: SVEAGPMNTEAF

J: TRBJ2-1
V: TRBV4-3
CDR3: ASSQDNLATSYNEQF

J: TRBJ2-7
V: TRBV5-5
CDR3: ASSAVKGLAYEQY

J: TRBJ2-3
V: TRBV27
CDR3: ASSLSIRNTDTQY

J: TRBJ1-2
V: TRBV5-1
CDR3: ASSFYFRDGSPSTGGYT

J: TRBJ2-4
V: TRBV28
CDR3: ASSLTPWFGYKNIQY

J: TRBJ2-7
V: TRBV7-6
CDR3: ASSPERQGFYEQY

J: TRBJ2-3
V: TRBV7-9
CDR3: ASSLALTSGTDTQY

J: TRBJ1-1
V: TRBV27
CDR3: ASWTPTENTEAF

J: TRBJ1-3
V: TRBV7-9
CDR3: ASSLGPDPIY

J: TRBJ1-5
V: TRBV16
CDR3: ASSRGSSNQPQH

J: TRBJ1-5
V: TRBV6-5
CDR3: ASRQANQPQH

J: TRBJ1-2
V: TRBV30
CDR3: AWSVGREEGYT

J: TRBJ2-7
V: TRBV21-1
CDR3: ASSTTSG

J: TRBJ1-2
V: TRBV29-1
CDR3: SVVEQGAYGYT